The source of this T cell receptor beta chain is a study of cytomegalovirus exposure and HLA in healthy donors. Whole-study context: A later analysis reported the same platform for the roughly 120 validation repertoires and the approximately 670 first-cohort repertoires.

This clone was counted once. The CDR3 runs to 16 residues. Trimming at V came to 3 bases and at J to 1 base, leaving 2 bases not matched to a gene. Germline lookup yields CDR1 SGHKS and CDR2 YYEKEE (reference sequence). Produced via immunoSEQ multiplex PCR; TCRdb's table is partial and in-frame only. The table shows about 56,000 clones, with roughly nine tenths occurring only once. Material for sequencing was PBMCs. The sequence was obtained from a man between 18 and 29 years old in good health and CMV-seronegative. The gene calls are TRBV5-5 and TRBJ2-7, with 15 nucleotides matching TRBD2. The CDR3 loop reads CASSYGLAGGSYEQYF. CDR3 coding DNA: TGTGCCAGCAGCTACGGACTAGCGGGAGGGTCCTACGAGCAGTACTTC.